A single sample gave rise to the 2 T cell receptor beta chains below, sequenced in a study of PD-1 blockade in classical Hodgkin lymphoma. As to time point: cycle 4 day 1 (C4D1), after six to seven weeks of nivolumab. Each of the patients experienced relapse following autologous stem cell transplantation, and their brentuximab vedotin exposure differed. This table comes from immunoSEQ multiplex PCR, and its TCRdb copy is limited to in-frame clones, with some not included. This sample has tens of thousands of clones, with approximately 90% found just once. This specimen was peripheral blood mononuclear cells (PBMCs), taken before the fourth cycle of nivolumab. Every receptor here comes from a human donor with classical Hodgkin lymphoma.

This rearrangement joins TRBV5-4 to TRBJ2-3; TRBD2 matches 7 bases. The CDR3 contains 13 residues. Germline-derived CDR1 and CDR2 are SGHNT and YYREEE (reference sequence). V lost 9 bases, J lost 2 bases, and 6 bases stayed unmatched. CDR3 bases: TGTGCCATAAGCGGGACTACCACAGATACGCAGTATTTT. It yields the protein CAISGTTTDTQYF. Complete variable domain (other parts from reference TRBV5-4 and TRBJ2-3): ETGVTQSPTHLIKTRGQQVTLRCSSQSGHNTVSWYQQALGQGPQFIFQYYREEENGRGNFPPRFSGLQFPNYSSELNVNALELDDSALYLCAISGTTTDTQYFGPGTRLTVL.

This clone was seen a single time. The chain is built from TRBV19 and TRBJ1-6, with 7 nucleotides matching TRBD1. With V trimmed by 6 bases and J by 9 bases, 11 bases remained unmatched. The CDR3 sequence is 15 residues long. Germline-derived CDR1 and CDR2 are LNHDA and SQIVND (reference sequence). Here the CDR3 reads CASSRQGIDISPLHF. CDR3 DNA sequence: TGTGCCAGTAGCAGACAGGGAATCGATATTTCACCCCTCCACTTT.